The 7 T cell receptor beta chains listed next were all sequenced from one sample in a study of blood T cell repertoires in COVID-19. Generated by immunoSEQ multiplex PCR, the TCRdb table keeps only in-frame clones and is missing some. The sample includes 200,000 to 250,000 clones, roughly nine tenths of them seen just once. Specimen: peripheral blood. The receptor set was obtained from a man younger than 35 with active or convalescent COVID-19.

The chain combines TRBV19 with TRBJ2-7; possibly TRBD2 for D (5 bases). CDR3 length: 14 residues. From germline, CDR1 is LNHDA and CDR2 SQIVND (reference sequence). The V end was cut by 4 bases, the J end by 4 bases, with 14 bases between. DNA for the CDR3: TGTGCCAGTAGTACCGACTCTACTAGATACGAGCAGTACTTC. It encodes CASSTDSTRYEQYF.

This clone has just a few counts. The chain combines TRBV9 with TRBJ2-5; D may be TRBD1 (5 bases). CDR1 SGDLS and CDR2 YYNGEE come from the germline V gene. V lost 0 bases and J 2 bases, leaving 11 bases between the germline ends. CDR3 length equals 15 residues. The DNA of the CDR3 is TGTGCCAGCAGCGTAGCTGGGGCACTTCAAGAGACCCAGTACTTC. Translating gives CASSVAGALQETQYF.

This clone has only a few counts. V and J are TRBV19 and TRBJ2-2; 7 nucleotides line up with TRBD2. V trimming: 5 bases; J trimming: 0 bases; junction bases outside the gene matches: 6. The length of the CDR3 is 16 residues. Germline CDR1 LNHDA, CDR2 SQIVND (reference sequence). CDR3 region: CASSPRTRSNTGELFF. CDR3 coding DNA: TGTGCCAGTAGTCCTCGGACTAGATCGAACACCGGGGAGCTGTTTTTT.

The gene calls are TRBV7-9 and TRBJ1-4; TRBD1 might be the D (6 bases). V lost 4 bases, J lost 8 bases, and 14 bases lay in between. Per germline, CDR1 SEHNR and CDR2 FQNEAQ (reference sequence). The CDR3 length is 14 residues. The CDR3 nucleotides are TGTGCCAGCAGCTCCCAGGGGAAGGACGAAAAACTGTTTTTT. Amino acids: CASSSQGKDEKLFF.

This sequence joins TRBV10-3 and TRBJ1-4; D not resolved. V was clipped by 3 bases and J by 7 bases, with 9 bases between them. This CDR3 contains 13 residues. Germline CDR1 is ENHRY and CDR2 is SYGVKD. The CDR3 loop reads CAISEVGGEKLFF. In DNA, the CDR3 is TGTGCCATCAGTGAAGTTGGCGGTGAAAAACTGTTTTTT.

The CDR3 DNA sequence: TGTGCCAGCAGCGAACAGGTTGAGGGTAGCTCCTACGAGCAGTACTTC. It is translated as CASSEQVEGSSYEQYF. The chain carries TRBV6-1 and TRBJ2-7; D may correspond to TRBD1 or TRBD2 (5 bases each). The CDR3 loop spans 16 amino acids. V lost 6 bases and J 0 bases, leaving 18 bases between the germline ends. Looked up from germline, CDR1 is MNHNS and CDR2 is SASEGT.

The V call is TRBV30, the J call TRBJ2-1, with D tentatively TRBD2 (6 bases). The CDR3 has 14 amino acids. The germline V gene has CDR1 GTSNPN and CDR2 SVGIG (reference sequence). Trimming cost V 5 bases and J 2 bases, with 13 bases left between them. CDR3 in amino acids: CAWGAGSAYNEQFF. CDR3 DNA: TGTGCCTGGGGGGCCGGGAGCGCCTACAATGAGCAGTTCTTC.